These 20 T cell receptor beta chains share one sample of origin, sequenced in a study of CD8 T cells in Susac syndrome. Reverse transcription of about 0.5 to 1 ug RNA used random hexamers. TCRdb independently ran MiXCR on the immunoSEQ multiplex PCR reads; one entry per CDR3 protein. The sample has about 240,000 distinct CDR3 sequences; almost 97% are singletons. Sequenced: CD4+ T cells from PBMCs. These receptors were taken from a human donor with Susac syndrome.

The rearrangement links TRBV20-1 to TRBJ2-7, with D unclear. The CDR3 loop spans 13 amino acids. V lost 8 bases, J lost 0 bases, and 14 bases lay in between. Germline V CDR1 and CDR2: DFQATT, SNEGSKA (reference sequence). This CDR3 reads CSSRPGSSYEQYF. For the CDR3, the DNA is TGCAGTTCAAGGCCCGGAAGCTCCTACGAGCAGTACTTC.

The V and J genes are TRBV20-1 and TRBJ2-7; 12 nucleotides match TRBD1. The CDR3 totals 14 residues. CDR1 is DFQATT and CDR2 is SNEGSKA in the germline V gene (reference sequence). The V segment lost 6 bases and the J segment 3 bases; nucleotides outside the gene matches: 6. CDR3 nucleotides: TGCAGTGCAACCGGGACAGGGGGCCGCTACGAGCAGTACTTC. It specifies CSATGTGGRYEQYF.

The rearrangement links TRBV20-1 to TRBJ2-1; D is uncertain. V lost 6 bases and J 3 bases, leaving 12 bases between the germline ends. The CDR3 spans 13 residues. Germline loops: CDR1 DFQATT, CDR2 SNEGSKA (reference sequence). CDR3 in amino acids: CSAPRLGYNEQFF. The CDR3 DNA is TGCAGTGCCCCTCGGCTAGGCTACAATGAGCAGTTCTTC.

The chain employs TRBV11-2 and TRBJ2-3, with 8 bases lining up with TRBD1. Germline CDR1 is SGHAT and CDR2 is FQNNGV. The CDR3 runs to 15 residues. V lost 5 bases and J lost 2; bases outside the gene matches: 6. The CDR3 protein is CASSQGQGLTDTQYF. The CDR3 nucleotides are TGTGCCAGCAGCCAAGGACAGGGCCTCACAGATACGCAGTATTTT. The whole variable domain, filled in from reference TRBV11-2 and TRBJ2-3, reads EAGVAQSPRYKIIEKRQSVAFWCNPISGHATLYWYQQILGQGPKLLIQFQNNGVVDDSQLPKDRFSAERLKGVDSTLKIQPAKLEDSAVYLCASSQGQGLTDTQYFGPGTRLTVL.

The chain links TRBV29-1 to TRBJ1-2; D is perhaps TRBD1 (6 bases). Germline V CDR1 and CDR2: SQVTM, ANQGSEA. This CDR3 spans 14 amino acids. The V end was cut by 3 bases, the J end by 2 bases, with 13 bases between. CDR3 loop: CSVEGTRTNYGYTF. CDR3 DNA sequence: TGCAGCGTTGAGGGGACACGAACAAACTATGGCTACACCTTC.

The V gene is TRBV15, the J gene TRBJ2-7; TRBD1 matches at 10 bases. Germline V CDR1 and CDR2: LNHNV, YYDKDF (reference sequence). This CDR3 has 14 amino acids. The trim removed 1 base at V and 6 bases at J, leaving 3 bases unmatched. The chain's CDR3 is CATSRGTGGSEQYF. CDR3 nucleotide sequence: TGTGCCACCAGCAGAGGGACAGGGGGGAGCGAGCAGTACTTC.

The rearrangement uses TRBV28 and TRBJ1-4; weak D call: TRBD1 (6 bases). The CDR3 is 15 amino acids. The V end lost 6 bases, the J end lost 3 bases, and 14 bases lay between the germline ends. Looked up from germline, CDR1 is MDHEN and CDR2 is SYDVKM. DNA of the CDR3: TGTGCCAGCAGCCTTATACAGGGTGCTAATGAAAAACTGTTTTTT. Its protein product is CASSLIQGANEKLFF.

The V gene is TRBV29-1, the J gene TRBJ2-1; D possibly corresponds to TRBD1 (5 bases). The V gene lost 7 bases and the J gene lost 6 bases, with 13 bases spanning the gap. The CDR3 is 12 residues long. Germline CDR1 reads SQVTM; CDR2 reads ANQGSEA. The CDR3 here is CSAKGLANEQFF. CDR3 sequence (DNA): TGCAGCGCCAAGGGGCTGGCCAATGAGCAGTTCTTC.

The chain couples TRBV3-1 to TRBJ1-3; TRBD1 might be the D (6 bases). The CDR3 has 15 amino acids. CDR1 and CDR2 (germline): LGHDT, YNNKEL (reference sequence). V was pared by 4 bases and J by 3 bases, with 13 bases between. The CDR3 DNA reads TGTGCCAGCAGCCCACGGACAGCAGATGGAAACACCATATATTTT. Translating gives CASSPRTADGNTIYF.

The chain's CDR3 is CASSGGHNEQFF. In DNA, the CDR3 is TGTGCCAGCAGTGGGGGACACAATGAGCAGTTCTTC. The rearrangement links TRBV6-5 to TRBJ2-1, with D perhaps assigned TRBD1 or TRBD2 (5 bases each). Trimming left V 5 bases short and J 5 bases short, with 7 bases between. CDR1 and CDR2 (germline): MNHEY, SVGAGI. This CDR3 spans 12 amino acids.

V is TRBV20-1 and J is TRBJ2-1, with D uncertain. This CDR3 has 13 amino acids. Germline CDR1 reads DFQATT; CDR2 reads SNEGSKA (reference sequence). Trimming shortened V by 3 bases and J by 5 bases, and 11 bases separated the two germline ends. CDR3 residues: CSARNSPNNEQFF. The DNA of the CDR3 is TGCAGTGCTAGGAACAGCCCCAACAATGAGCAGTTCTTC.

The chain uses TRBV29-1 and TRBJ2-5; TRBD2 agrees at 14 bases. V was clipped by 2 bases and J by 5 bases; unmatched bases: 10. Germline V gene sequence: CDR1 SQVTM, CDR2 ANQGSEA. The CDR3 is 17 amino acids. The CDR3 is CSVERTSGRMMGETQYF. CDR3 sequence (DNA): TGCAGCGTTGAAAGGACTAGCGGGAGGATGATGGGGGAGACCCAGTACTTC.

The table lists this clonotype with a few counts. The V gene is TRBV5-1, the J gene TRBJ2-5, with D possibly TRBD1 on 5 matching bases. This CDR3 has 13 residues. The V end was cut by 2 bases, the J end by 3 bases, with 8 bases between. Germline V gene lookup returns CDR1 SGHRS and CDR2 YFSETQ. CDR3 DNA: TGCGCCAGCAGCTTTCCAGGGAAAGAGACCCAGTACTTC. Residues: CASSFPGKETQYF.

The chain couples TRBV3-1 to TRBJ2-5; TRBD1 matches 8 bases. Trimming at V came to 4 bases and at J to 3 bases, leaving 4 bases not matched to a gene. The CDR3 totals 14 residues. Germline V CDR1 and CDR2: LGHDT, YNNKEL (reference sequence). The CDR3 spells CASSLPDREETQYF. The CDR3 DNA sequence: TGTGCCAGCAGCCTCCCGGACAGGGAAGAGACCCAGTACTTC.

The rearrangement links TRBV19 to TRBJ2-2; D may be TRBD2 (6 bases). Germline CDR1 LNHDA, CDR2 SQIVND (reference sequence). V lost 7 bases to trimming and J lost 7 bases, with 10 bases between them. This CDR3 spans 12 amino acids. CDR3 in DNA: TGTGCCAGTACCCCGACTAGCGGGGAGCTGTTTTTT. Amino acids: CASTPTSGELFF.

This chain's CDR3 is CSGNEGLVAFF. CDR3 sequence (DNA): TGCAGCGGAAACGAGGGGCTGGTAGCTTTCTTT. V and J are TRBV29-1 and TRBJ1-1; tentatively, D is TRBD1 (5 bases). The germline gives CDR1 SQVTM, CDR2 ANQGSEA. V was pared by 7 bases and J by 10 bases, with 16 bases between. The CDR3 consists of 11 residues.

CDR3 sequence reads: CASTGGGYEQYF. As DNA, the CDR3 is TGTGCCTCGACAGGGGGGGGCTACGAGCAGTACTTC. This chain uses TRBV30 with TRBJ2-7, with TRBD1 identical over 9 bases. This CDR3 comprises 12 residues. From germline, CDR1 is GTSNPN and CDR2 SVGIG (reference sequence). V was pared by 7 bases and J by 3 bases, with 4 bases of the junction left unmatched.

This clonotype was seen a single time. The rearrangement uses TRBV30 and TRBJ2-7; 9 bases are shared with TRBD2. CDR3 size: 14 residues. The germline V gene has CDR1 GTSNPN and CDR2 SVGIG (reference sequence). V was pared by 4 bases and J by 6 bases, with 10 bases of the junction left unmatched. The CDR3 sequence is CAWNVGGRAAEQYF. In DNA, the CDR3 is TGTGCCTGGAACGTTGGCGGGAGGGCCGCCGAGCAGTACTTC.

The chain combines TRBV28 with TRBJ2-4; the D gene is possibly TRBD1 (5 bases). With 5 bases removed from V and 6 bases from J, the gap between germline ends came to 20 bases. The V gene's germline CDR1 is MDHEN and CDR2 SYDVKM. CDR3 size: 16 residues. CDR3 coding DNA: TGTGCCAGCAGTGCCCTAGGGGCCTCAAGCCTAAACATTCAGTACTTC. Protein: CASSALGASSLNIQYF.

V gene TRBV9 combines with J gene TRBJ2-7; 7 bases align to TRBD1. V dropped 3 bases and J dropped 4; count of bases not matched to a gene: 10. The V gene's germline CDR1 is SGDLS and CDR2 YYNGEE. The CDR3 sequence is 15 residues long. The CDR3 sequence is CASSEGAGSRYEQYF. DNA for the CDR3: TGTGCCAGCAGCGAGGGGGCAGGGAGTAGGTACGAGCAGTACTTC.